The sequence of this TCR beta chain was determined in a study of blood T cell repertoires in COVID-19. Whole-study context: Spain, Italy and the United States supplied samples that represented acute and convalescent COVID-19. Sources were T cells, B-cell-depleted T cells, or PBMCs; the material itself was cDNA or gDNA.

Assay used: immunoSEQ multiplex PCR; TCRdb lists only in-frame clones, some missing. The table lists more than 200,000 clones, roughly 84% of them singletons. This CDR3 region has 16 residues. Looked up from germline, CDR1 is SGHNT and CDR2 is YYREEE (reference sequence). Note on this clone: A read error may account for a junction end that differs from germline.

The chain is built from TRBV5-4 and TRBJ2-1; TRBD2 aligns across 14 bases. The TCR comes from a woman at least 80 years old with COVID-19, enrolled during active disease. The sequenced material came from peripheral blood. The CDR3 DNA sequence: TGTGCCAGCAGTTGGTTTGTTGTGACTAGCGGGGGGGCTTGGATCTTC. Its protein product is CASSWFVVTSGGAWIF.